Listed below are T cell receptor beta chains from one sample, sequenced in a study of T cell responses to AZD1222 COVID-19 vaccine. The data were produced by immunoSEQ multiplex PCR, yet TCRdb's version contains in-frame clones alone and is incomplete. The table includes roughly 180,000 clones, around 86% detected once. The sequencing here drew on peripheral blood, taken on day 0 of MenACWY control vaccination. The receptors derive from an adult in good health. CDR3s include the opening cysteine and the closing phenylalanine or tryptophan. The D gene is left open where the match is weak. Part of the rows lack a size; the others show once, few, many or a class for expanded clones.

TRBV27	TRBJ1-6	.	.	CATKPRLGVAYNSPLHF	TGTGCCACCAAACCCCGCCTGGGAGTGGCCTATAATTCACCCCTCCACTTT
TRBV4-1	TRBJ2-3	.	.	CASSHHRRGGTDTQYF	TGCGCCAGCAGCCACCACCGGAGGGGCGGGACAGATACGCAGTATTTT
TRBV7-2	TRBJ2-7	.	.	CASSPQLAASYEQYF	TGTGCCAGCAGCCCCCAGCTCGCGGCCTCCTACGAGCAGTACTTC
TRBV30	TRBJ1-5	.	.	CAWSVGGNQPQHF	TGTGCCTGGAGTGTTGGGGGAAATCAGCCCCAGCATTTT
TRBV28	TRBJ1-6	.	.	CASSFWMVNHLNSPLHF	TGTGCCAGCAGTTTCTGGATGGTGAACCACCTAAATTCACCCCTCCACTTT
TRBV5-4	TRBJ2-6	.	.	CASTLEGSGANVLTF	TGTGCCAGCACCCTGGAGGGTTCTGGGGCCAACGTCCTGACTTTC
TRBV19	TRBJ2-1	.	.	CASSIDKVNEQFF	TGTGCCAGTAGTATAGATAAGGTAAATGAGCAGTTCTTC
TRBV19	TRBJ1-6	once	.	CASSNRAENSPLHF	TGTGCCAGTAGTAACAGGGCGGAAAATTCACCCCTCCACTTT
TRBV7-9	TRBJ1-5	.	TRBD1	CASSTTGGGQPQHF	TGTGCCAGCAGCACGACAGGGGGCGGACAGCCCCAGCATTTT
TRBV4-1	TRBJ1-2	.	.	CASSQEAQGLNYGYTF	TGCGCCAGCAGCCAAGAGGCGCAGGGGCTCAACTATGGCTACACCTTC
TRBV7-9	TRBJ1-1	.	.	CASSFAQRGMNTEAFF	TGTGCCAGCAGCTTCGCTCAACGGGGTATGAACACTGAAGCTTTCTTT
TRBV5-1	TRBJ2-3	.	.	CASGGSQGFGTDTQYF	TGCGCCAGCGGGGGGTCACAGGGGTTTGGGACAGATACGCAGTATTTT
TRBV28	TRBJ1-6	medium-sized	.	CASIGTDNSPLHF	TGTGCCAGCATCGGGACCGATAATTCACCCCTCCACTTT
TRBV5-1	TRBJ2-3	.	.	CASIYADTQYF	TGCGCCAGCATCTATGCAGATACGCAGTATTTT
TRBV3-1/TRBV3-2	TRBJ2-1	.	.	CASSQDSAGGDEQFF	TGTGCCAGCAGCCAAGATTCTGCAGGAGGGGATGAGCAGTTCTTC
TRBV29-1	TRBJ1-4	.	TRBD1	CSVESISRGQCSEKLFF	TGCAGCGTTGAGTCGATCTCGAGGGGGCAGTGCAGTGAAAAACTGTTTTTT